These T cell receptor beta chains were read from a single sample in a study of tumor-infiltrating lymphocytes in oesophageal squamous cell carcinoma. TCRdb reprocessed the PCR reads via MiXCR and lists one record per CDR3 protein. The table has 20,000 to 25,000 distinct CDR3 sequences, 36% seen once. The sequenced material came from esophageal tumor tissue. The source of these receptors is a male donor with esophageal squamous cell carcinoma. The CDR3 runs from the conserved cysteine through the conserved F or W. D genes are given only for firm matches. Size values are once, few and many counts, or a class for expanded clones, and some rows have none.

>-|-|TRBJ2-7|TRBV6-1
TGTGCCAGCAGGAGCGGGCTAGATGGTAGCGAGCAGTACTTC
CASRSGLDGSEQYF
>TRBD2|many|TRBJ2-5|TRBV27
TGTGCCAGCAGCCCTCCACTAAGACTAGCGGGAGTCCCTGGGGAGCAGTACTTC
CASSPPLRLAGVPGEQYF
>-|many|TRBJ2-2|TRBV5-1
TGCGCCAGCAGCTTACGGGAGTGGGACACCGGGGAGCTGTTTTTT
CASSLREWDTGELFF
>-|many|TRBJ1-1|TRBV5-6
TGTGCCAGCAGCTTACGGACTGGGACTGAAGCTTTCTTT
CASSLRTGTEAFF
>TRBD1|few|TRBJ1-4|TRBV19
TGTGCCAGTGCGAACACAGGGGGCCATAATGAAAAACTGTTTTTT
CASANTGGHNEKLFF
>-|few|TRBJ2-3|TRBV7-3
TGTGCCAGCAGCTTAAGAGGTGGGAGGTATCGCACAGATACGCAGTATTTT
CASSLRGGRYRTDTQYF
>TRBD2|-|TRBJ2-5|TRBV5-1
TGCGCCAGCAGCTTGGGGACTAGCGGGTCCCAAGAGACCCAGTACTTC
CASSLGTSGSQETQYF
>-|-|TRBJ2-1|TRBV2
TGTGCCAGCAGTGAGTCTAGCTTTCCCGGGCAGTTCTTC
CASSESSFPGQFF
>-|-|TRBJ1-2|TRBV7-4
TGTGCCAGCAGCCGAAACGACAGGCCTAACTATGGCTACACCTTC
CASSRNDRPNYGYTF
>TRBD2|few|TRBJ2-1|TRBV7-2
TGTGCCAGCAGCTTCCTAGCGGGCCGTGGGGCCAATGAGCAGTTCTTC
CASSFLAGRGANEQFF
>-|-|TRBJ2-2|TRBV28
TGTGCCAGCAGTCCTCTAAGCGATCCGAACACCGGGGAGCTGTTTTTT
CASSPLSDPNTGELFF
>-|-|TRBJ2-1|TRBV7-3
TGTGCCAGCAGCTTATTGATCTCCTACAATGAGCAGTTCTTC
CASSLLISYNEQFF
>-|-|TRBJ1-5|TRBV7-3
TGTGCCAGCAGCTTAACCGGGGATCAGCCCCAGCATTTT
CASSLTGDQPQHF
>-|few|TRBJ2-7|TRBV7-2
TGTGCCAGCAGCTACCACTACGAGCAGTACTTC
CASSYHYEQYF
>TRBD1|few|TRBJ1-5|TRBV27
TGTGCCAGCACCCCGACAGGGGGCAATCAGCCCCAGCATTTT
CASTPTGGNQPQHF
>-|many|TRBJ1-1|TRBV28
TGTGCCAGCCGCAACGACCCTAACACTGAAGCTTTCTTT
CASRNDPNTEAFF
>TRBD2|many|TRBJ2-7|TRBV5-1
TGCGCCAGCAGCTTGACGGGCGGGGGTCGGGATGAGCAGTACTTC
CASSLTGGGRDEQYF
>-|medium-sized|TRBJ2-1|TRBV7-2
TGTGCCAGCAGTCTCACGGGAGGCCACAGGGATGAGCAGTTCTTC
CASSLTGGHRDEQFF
>TRBD1|-|TRBJ2-3|TRBV25-1
TGTGCCAGCAGTATACAGGGGTTCCAAGAGACCCAGTACTTT
CASSIQGFQETQYF
>TRBD2|-|TRBJ2-4|TRBV10-3
TGTGCCATCAGGCGGGGGGGCCAGGACAATGAGCAGTACTTC
CAIRRGGQDNEQYF
>-|medium-sized|TRBJ2-7|TRBV7-2
TGTGCCAGCAGCTTAGGGTACTCCTACGAGCAGTACTTC
CASSLGYSYEQYF
>-|many|TRBJ1-6|TRBV14
TGTGCCAGCAGCCCCTTACGGTATAATTCACCCCTCCACTTT
CASSPLRYNSPLHF
>-|-|TRBJ1-1|TRBV10-2
TGCGCCAGCAGTGTGTACTTGAACACTGAAGCTTTCTTT
CASSVYLNTEAFF
>-|-|TRBJ2-5|TRBV5-1
TGCGCCAGCAGCTTGGCCCCGGGACAACGCCTAGAGACCCAGTACTTC
CASSLAPGQRLETQYF
>TRBD1|-|TRBJ2-7|TRBV27
TGTGCCAGCAGTAGTCCGGGACAGAGCCCCTACGAGCAGTACTTC
CASSSPGQSPYEQYF